Only a few counts were recorded for the clone carrying this T cell receptor beta chain. The CDR3 spans 17 residues. With V trimmed by 3 bases and J by 4 bases, 10 bases remained unmatched. Germline lookup yields CDR1 SGHTA and CDR2 FQGNSA. MiXCR was run by TCRdb on the 5' RACE reads, yielding one entry per CDR3 protein. The data hold a few hundred thousand distinct CDR3 sequences, with roughly 7% observed a single time. The source of the sample is a study of T cells after yellow fever vaccination. Sequencing was performed on PBMCs, taken about 41 days after the first yellow fever vaccination. The source of this sequence is a man aged 18 to 30 who received the YFV17D yellow fever vaccine. The chain recombines TRBV7-2 with TRBJ1-3; 9 bases are shared with TRBD1. CDR3 residues: CASSFPRTGALGNTIYF. The CDR3 DNA is TGTGCCAGCAGCTTCCCCCGGACAGGGGCGTTAGGAAACACCATATATTTT.